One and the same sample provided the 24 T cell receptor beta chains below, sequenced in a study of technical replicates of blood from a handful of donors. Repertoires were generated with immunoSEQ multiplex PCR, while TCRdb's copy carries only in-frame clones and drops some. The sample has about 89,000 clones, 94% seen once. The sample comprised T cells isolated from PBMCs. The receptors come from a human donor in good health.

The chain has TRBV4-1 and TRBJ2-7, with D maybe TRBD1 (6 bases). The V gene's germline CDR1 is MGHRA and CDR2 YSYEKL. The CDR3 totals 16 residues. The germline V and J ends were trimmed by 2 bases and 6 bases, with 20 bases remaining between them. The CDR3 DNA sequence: TGCGCCAGCAGCCAAATGCGTGGGCAGGGGAACGGCGAGCAGTACTTC. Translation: CASSQMRGQGNGEQYF.

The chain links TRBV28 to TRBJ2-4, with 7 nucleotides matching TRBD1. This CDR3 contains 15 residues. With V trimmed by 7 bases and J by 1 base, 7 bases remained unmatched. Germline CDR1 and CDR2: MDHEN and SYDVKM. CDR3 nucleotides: TGTGCCAGCAAACAGGGGCAGTTGGCCAAAAACATTCAGTACTTC. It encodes CASKQGQLAKNIQYF.

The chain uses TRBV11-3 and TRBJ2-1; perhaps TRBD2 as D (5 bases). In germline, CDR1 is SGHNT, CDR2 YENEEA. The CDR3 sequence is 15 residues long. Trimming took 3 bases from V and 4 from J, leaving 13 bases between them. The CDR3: CASSFGQRWYNEQFF. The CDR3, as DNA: TGTGCCAGCAGCTTCGGGCAGCGGTGGTACAATGAGCAGTTCTTC.

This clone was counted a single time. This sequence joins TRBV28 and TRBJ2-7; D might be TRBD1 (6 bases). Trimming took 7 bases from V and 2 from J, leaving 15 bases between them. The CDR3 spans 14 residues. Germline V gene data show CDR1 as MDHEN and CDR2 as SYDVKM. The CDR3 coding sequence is TGTGCCAGCACCTCCGGGACAAAGACCTACGAGCAGTACTTC. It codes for CASTSGTKTYEQYF.

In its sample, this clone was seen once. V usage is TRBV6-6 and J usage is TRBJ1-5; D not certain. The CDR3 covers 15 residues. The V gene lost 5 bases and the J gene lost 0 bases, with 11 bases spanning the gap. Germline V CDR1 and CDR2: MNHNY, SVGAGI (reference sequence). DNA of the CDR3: TGTGCCAGCAGTGGGGAGGGTTATAGCAATCAGCCCCAGCATTTT. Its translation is CASSGEGYSNQPQHF.

The CDR3 region is CASSRLADQETQYF. The CDR3 DNA sequence: TGTGCCAGCAGCCGACTAGCGGACCAAGAGACCCAGTACTTC. The gene calls are TRBV11-3 and TRBJ2-5; 9 nucleotides match TRBD2. The CDR3 has 14 amino acids. The germline CDR1 and CDR2 sequences are SGHNT and YENEEA. Trimming cost V 5 bases and J 0 bases; bases outside gene matches: 1.

The CDR3 sequence: CASSLLGGVDTGELFF. The CDR3 nucleotides are TGTGCCAGCAGCTTACTAGGGGGGGTAGACACCGGGGAGCTGTTTTTT. The rearrangement links TRBV7-3 to TRBJ2-2; possible D gene TRBD2, 7 bases. Trimming pared 2 bases from V and 3 bases from J, leaving 13 bases between. CDR3 length equals 16 residues. Looked up from germline, CDR1 is SGHTA and CDR2 is FQGTGA.

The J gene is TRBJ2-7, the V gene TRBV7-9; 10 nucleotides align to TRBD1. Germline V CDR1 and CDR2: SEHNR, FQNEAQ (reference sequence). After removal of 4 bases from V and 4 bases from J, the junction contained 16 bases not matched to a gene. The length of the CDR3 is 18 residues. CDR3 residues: CASSSGTGEEPVSYEQYF. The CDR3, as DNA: TGTGCCAGCAGCTCGGGGACAGGGGAGGAGCCCGTATCTTACGAGCAGTACTTC.

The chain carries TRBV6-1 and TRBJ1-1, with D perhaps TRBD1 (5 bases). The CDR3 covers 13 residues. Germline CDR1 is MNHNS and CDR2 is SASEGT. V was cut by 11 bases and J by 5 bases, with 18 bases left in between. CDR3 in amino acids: CAGNRGGGTEAFF. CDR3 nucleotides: TGTGCCGGAAACCGCGGGGGAGGAACTGAAGCTTTCTTT.

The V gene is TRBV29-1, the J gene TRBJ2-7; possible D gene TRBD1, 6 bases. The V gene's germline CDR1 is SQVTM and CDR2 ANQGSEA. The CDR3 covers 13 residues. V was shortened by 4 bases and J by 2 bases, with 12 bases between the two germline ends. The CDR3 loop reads CSVARDKTYEQYF. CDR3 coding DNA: TGCAGCGTTGCAAGGGACAAGACCTACGAGCAGTACTTC.

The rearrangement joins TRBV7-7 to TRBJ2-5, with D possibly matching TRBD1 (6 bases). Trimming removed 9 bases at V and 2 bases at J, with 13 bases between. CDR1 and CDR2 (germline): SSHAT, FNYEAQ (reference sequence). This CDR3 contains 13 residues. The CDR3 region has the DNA TGTGCCAGTTCCCCGGGACAACAAGAGACCCAGTACTTC. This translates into CASSPGQQETQYF.

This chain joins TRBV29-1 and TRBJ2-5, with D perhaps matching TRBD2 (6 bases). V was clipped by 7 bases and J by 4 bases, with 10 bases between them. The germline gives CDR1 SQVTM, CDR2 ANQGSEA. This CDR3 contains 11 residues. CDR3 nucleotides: TGCAGCGCCTCGGGGGTAGAGACCCAGTACTTC. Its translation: CSASGVETQYF.

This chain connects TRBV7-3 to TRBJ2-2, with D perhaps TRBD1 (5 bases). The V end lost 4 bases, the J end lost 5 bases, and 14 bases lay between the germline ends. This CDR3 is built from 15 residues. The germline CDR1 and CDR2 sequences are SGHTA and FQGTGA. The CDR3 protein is CASSSGPPVTGELFF. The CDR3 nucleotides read TGTGCCAGCAGCTCAGGGCCCCCGGTTACCGGGGAGCTGTTTTTT.

The CDR3: CASSPPYGTGTAFNQPQHF. CDR3 bases: TGTGCCAGCTCACCACCATACGGAACCGGGACAGCCTTCAATCAGCCCCAGCATTTT. This chain links TRBV18 with TRBJ1-5; TRBD1 aligns across 7 bases. The CDR3 is made up of 19 amino acids. CDR1 and CDR2 (germline): KGHSH, LQKENI. Trimming removed 0 bases from V and 3 bases from J; junction bases left unmatched: 14.

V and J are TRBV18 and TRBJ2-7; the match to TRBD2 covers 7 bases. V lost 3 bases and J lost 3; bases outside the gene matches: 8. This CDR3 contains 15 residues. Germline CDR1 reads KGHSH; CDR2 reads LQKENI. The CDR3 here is CASSPLAAGVYEQYF. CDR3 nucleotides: TGTGCCAGCTCACCCCTCGCCGCGGGAGTCTACGAGCAGTACTTC.

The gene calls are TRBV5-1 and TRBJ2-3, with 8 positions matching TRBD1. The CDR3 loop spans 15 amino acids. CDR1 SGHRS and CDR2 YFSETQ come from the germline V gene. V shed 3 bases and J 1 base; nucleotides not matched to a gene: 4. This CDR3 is CASSWETGGTDTQYF. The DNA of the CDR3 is TGCGCCAGCAGCTGGGAGACAGGGGGCACAGATACGCAGTATTTT.

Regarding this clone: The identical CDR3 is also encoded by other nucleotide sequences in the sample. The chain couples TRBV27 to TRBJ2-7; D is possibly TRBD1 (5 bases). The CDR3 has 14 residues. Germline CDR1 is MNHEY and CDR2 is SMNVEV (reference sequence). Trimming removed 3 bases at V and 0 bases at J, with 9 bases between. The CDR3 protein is CASSLTVSSYEQYF. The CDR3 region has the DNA TGTGCCAGCAGTTTGACAGTTAGCTCCTACGAGCAGTACTTC.

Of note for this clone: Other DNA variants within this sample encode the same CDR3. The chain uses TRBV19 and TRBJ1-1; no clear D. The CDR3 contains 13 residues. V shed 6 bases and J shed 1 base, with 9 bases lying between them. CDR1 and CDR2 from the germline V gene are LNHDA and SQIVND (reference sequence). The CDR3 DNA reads TGTGCCAGTAGGCGGCAGAGGAACACTGAAGCTTTCTTT. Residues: CASRRQRNTEAFF.

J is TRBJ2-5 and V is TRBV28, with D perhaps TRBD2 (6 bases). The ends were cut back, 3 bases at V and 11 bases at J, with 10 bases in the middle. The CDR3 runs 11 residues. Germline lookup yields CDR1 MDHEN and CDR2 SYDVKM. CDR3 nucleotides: TGTGCCAGCAGTTTTTGGGGGGAGCAGTACTTC. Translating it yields CASSFWGEQYF.

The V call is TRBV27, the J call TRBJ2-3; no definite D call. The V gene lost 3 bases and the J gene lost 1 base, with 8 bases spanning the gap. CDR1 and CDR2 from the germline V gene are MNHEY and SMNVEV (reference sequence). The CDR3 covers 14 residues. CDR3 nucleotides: TGTGCCAGCAGTTTTTCTCTCGGCACAGATACGCAGTATTTT. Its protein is CASSFSLGTDTQYF.

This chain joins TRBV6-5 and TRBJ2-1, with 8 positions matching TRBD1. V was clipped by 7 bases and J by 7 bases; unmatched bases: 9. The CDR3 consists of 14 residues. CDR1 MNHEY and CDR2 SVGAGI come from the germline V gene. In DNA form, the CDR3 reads TGTGCCAGCAAGACAGGGGCCATCGTGAATGAGCAGTTCTTC. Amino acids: CASKTGAIVNEQFF.

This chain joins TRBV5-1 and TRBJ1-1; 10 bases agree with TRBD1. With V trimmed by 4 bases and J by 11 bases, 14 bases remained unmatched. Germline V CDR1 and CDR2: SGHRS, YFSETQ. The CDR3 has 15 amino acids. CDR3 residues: CASSIAGTGEERAFF. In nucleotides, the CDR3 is TGCGCCAGCAGCATAGCCGGGACAGGGGAAGAGAGGGCTTTCTTT.

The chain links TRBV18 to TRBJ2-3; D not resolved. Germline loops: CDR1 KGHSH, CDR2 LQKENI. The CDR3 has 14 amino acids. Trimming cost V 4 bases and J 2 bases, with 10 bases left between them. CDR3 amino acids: CASSRQSHTDTQYF. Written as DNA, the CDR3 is TGTGCCAGCTCACGCCAGTCCCACACAGATACGCAGTATTTT.

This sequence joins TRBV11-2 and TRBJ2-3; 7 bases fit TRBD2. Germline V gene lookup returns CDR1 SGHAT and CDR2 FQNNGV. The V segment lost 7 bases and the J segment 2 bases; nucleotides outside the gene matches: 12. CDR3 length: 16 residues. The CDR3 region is CASTLTSVRNTDTQYF. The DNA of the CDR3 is TGTGCCAGCACCCTAACTAGCGTTAGAAACACAGATACGCAGTATTTT.